The following is a TCR beta chain sequence with its context. The CDR3 sequence is 15 residues long. Looked up from germline, CDR1 is KGHSH and CDR2 is LQKENI. Trimming took off 3 bases at V and 0 bases at J, with 9 bases between the two ends. Original analysis: Counts of nucleated cells, estimated from reference gene primer amplification, were obtained. This table comes from immunoSEQ multiplex PCR, and its TCRdb copy is limited to in-frame clones, with some not included. V, J and clone size derive from that table, while D and trimming were established from the DNA sequence. The table records 250,000 to 300,000 clones, 88% of them present only once. The sample is drawn from a study of blood T cell repertoires in COVID-19. The wider study: Whether acute or convalescent, the COVID-19 samples came from the United States, Italy and Spain.

The material sequenced was peripheral blood. The genes are TRBV18 and TRBJ1-3, with D unresolved. The sequence came from a woman aged 40 to 49 who had recovered from COVID-19. CDR3: CASSPVESSGNTIYF. Here the CDR3 DNA reads TGTGCCAGCTCACCCGTCGAGAGCTCTGGAAACACCATATATTTT.